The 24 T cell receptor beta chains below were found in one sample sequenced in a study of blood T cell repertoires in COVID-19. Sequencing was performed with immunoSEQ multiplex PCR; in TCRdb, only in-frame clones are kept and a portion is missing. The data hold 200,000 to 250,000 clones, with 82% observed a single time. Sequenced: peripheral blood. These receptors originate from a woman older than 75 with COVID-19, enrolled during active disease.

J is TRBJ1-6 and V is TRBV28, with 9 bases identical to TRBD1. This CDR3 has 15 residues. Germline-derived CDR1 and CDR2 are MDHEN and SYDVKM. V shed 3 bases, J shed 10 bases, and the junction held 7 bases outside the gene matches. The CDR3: CASSLSGQGRSPLHF. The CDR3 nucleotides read TGTGCCAGCAGTTTGTCGGGACAGGGTCGGTCACCCCTCCACTTT.

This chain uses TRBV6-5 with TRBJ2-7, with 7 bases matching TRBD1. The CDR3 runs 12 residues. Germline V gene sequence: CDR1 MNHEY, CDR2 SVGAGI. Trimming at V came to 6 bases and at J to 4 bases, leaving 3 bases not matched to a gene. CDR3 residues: CASRDRSYEQYF. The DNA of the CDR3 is TGTGCCAGCAGGGACAGGTCATACGAGCAGTACTTC.

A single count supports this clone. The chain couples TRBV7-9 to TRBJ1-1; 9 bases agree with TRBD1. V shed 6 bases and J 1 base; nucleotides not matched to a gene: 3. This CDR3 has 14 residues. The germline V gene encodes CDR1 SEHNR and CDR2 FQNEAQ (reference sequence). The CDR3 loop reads CASSGTGKNTEAFF. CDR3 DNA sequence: TGTGCCAGCAGTGGGACAGGGAAGAACACTGAAGCTTTCTTT.

The CDR3 sequence is CASSLGPDRYGYTF. The CDR3 DNA reads as TGCGCCAGCAGCTTGGGCCCGGACAGGTATGGCTACACCTTC. The chain joins TRBV5-1 to TRBJ1-2; TRBD1 matches 7 bases. CDR1 is SGHRS and CDR2 is YFSETQ in the germline V gene. The CDR3 has 14 residues. Unmatched junction bases numbered 4, after V lost 0 bases and J lost 5 bases.

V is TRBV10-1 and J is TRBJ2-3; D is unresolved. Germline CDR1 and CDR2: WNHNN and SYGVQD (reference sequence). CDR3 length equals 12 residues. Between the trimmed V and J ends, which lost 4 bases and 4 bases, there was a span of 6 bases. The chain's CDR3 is CASSGTSDTQYF. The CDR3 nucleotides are TGCGCCAGCAGTGGTACTTCAGATACGCAGTATTTT.

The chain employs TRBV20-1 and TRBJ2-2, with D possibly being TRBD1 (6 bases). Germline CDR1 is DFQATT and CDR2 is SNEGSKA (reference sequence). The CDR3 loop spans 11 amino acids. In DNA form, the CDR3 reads TGCAGCTTCAGGGGAACCGGGGAGCTGTTTTTT. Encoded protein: CSFRGTGELFF.

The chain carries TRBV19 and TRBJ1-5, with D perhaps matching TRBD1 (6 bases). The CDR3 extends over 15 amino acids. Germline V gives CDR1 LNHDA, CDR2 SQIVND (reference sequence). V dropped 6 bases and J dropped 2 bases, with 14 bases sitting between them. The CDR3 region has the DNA TGTGCCAGTAGGGAGGGGGGGCGCGGCAATCAGCCCCAGCATTTT. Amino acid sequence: CASREGGRGNQPQHF.

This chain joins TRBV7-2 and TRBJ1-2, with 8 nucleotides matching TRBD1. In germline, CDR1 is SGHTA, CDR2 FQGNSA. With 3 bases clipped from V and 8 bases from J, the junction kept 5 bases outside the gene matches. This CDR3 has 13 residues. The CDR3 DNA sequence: TGTGCCAGCAGCTTTGGGACAGGCTACGGCTACACCTTC. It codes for CASSFGTGYGYTF.

CDR3 loop: CSVAGGTAREAFF. The DNA for the CDR3 is TGCAGCGTTGCAGGGGGTACAGCAAGGGAGGCTTTCTTT. The chain carries TRBV29-1 and TRBJ1-1; 7 positions match TRBD1. Germline V CDR1 and CDR2: SQVTM, ANQGSEA. The J segment lost 11 bases and the V segment lost 4 bases, leaving 13 bases of the junction unmatched. The CDR3 extends over 13 amino acids.

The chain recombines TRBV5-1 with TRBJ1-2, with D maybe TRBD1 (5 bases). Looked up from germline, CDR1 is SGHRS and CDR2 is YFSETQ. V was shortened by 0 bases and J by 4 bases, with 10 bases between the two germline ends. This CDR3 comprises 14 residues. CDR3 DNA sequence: TGCGCCAGCAGCTTGGAAGGGGCCTCCTATGGCTACACCTTC. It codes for CASSLEGASYGYTF.

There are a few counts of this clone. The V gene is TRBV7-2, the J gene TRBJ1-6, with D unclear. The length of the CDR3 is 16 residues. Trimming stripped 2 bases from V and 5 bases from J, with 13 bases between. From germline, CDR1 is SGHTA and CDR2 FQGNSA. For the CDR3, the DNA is TGTGCCAGCAGCTTAAGGCCCTCTGGAGATAATTCACCCCTCCACTTT. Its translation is CASSLRPSGDNSPLHF.

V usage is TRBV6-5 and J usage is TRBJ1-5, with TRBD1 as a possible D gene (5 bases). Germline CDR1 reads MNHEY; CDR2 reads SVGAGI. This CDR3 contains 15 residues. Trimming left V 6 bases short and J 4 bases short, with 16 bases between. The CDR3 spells CASSGDGGVNQPQHF. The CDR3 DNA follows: TGTGCCAGCAGCGGCGACGGGGGGGTAAATCAGCCCCAGCATTTT.

In nucleotides, the CDR3 is TGTGCCAGTAGTATCAAAACCACAGATGGCTACACCTTC. As protein: CASSIKTTDGYTF. The chain joins TRBV19 to TRBJ1-2; D is uncertain. The CDR3 loop spans 13 amino acids. Germline V gene sequence: CDR1 LNHDA, CDR2 SQIVND (reference sequence). Trimming pared 3 bases from V and 6 bases from J, leaving 11 bases between.

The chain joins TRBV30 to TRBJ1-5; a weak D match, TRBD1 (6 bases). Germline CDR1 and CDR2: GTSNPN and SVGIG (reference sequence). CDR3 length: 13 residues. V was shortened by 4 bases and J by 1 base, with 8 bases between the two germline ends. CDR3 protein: CAWKGDSNQPQHF. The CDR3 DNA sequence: TGTGCCTGGAAGGGGGACAGCAATCAGCCCCAGCATTTT.

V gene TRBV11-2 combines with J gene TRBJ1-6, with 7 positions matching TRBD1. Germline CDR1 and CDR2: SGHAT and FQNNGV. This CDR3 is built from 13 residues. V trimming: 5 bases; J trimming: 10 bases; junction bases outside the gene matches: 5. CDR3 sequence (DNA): TGTGCCAGCAGCCATACAGGGGAATCACCCCTCCACTTT. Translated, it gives CASSHTGESPLHF.

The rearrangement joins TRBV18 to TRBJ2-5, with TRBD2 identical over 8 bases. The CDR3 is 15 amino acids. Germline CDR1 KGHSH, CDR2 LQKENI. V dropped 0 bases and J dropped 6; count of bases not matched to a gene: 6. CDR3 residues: CASSPPAGGRKTQYF. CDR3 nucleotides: TGTGCCAGCTCACCACCGGCGGGGGGACGTAAGACCCAGTACTTC.

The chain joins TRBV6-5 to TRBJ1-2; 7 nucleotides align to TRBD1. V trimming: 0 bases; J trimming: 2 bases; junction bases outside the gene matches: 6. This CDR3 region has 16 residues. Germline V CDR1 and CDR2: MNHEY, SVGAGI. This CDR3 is CASSYSIGTANYGYTF. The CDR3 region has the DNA TGTGCCAGCAGTTACTCTATCGGGACAGCCAACTATGGCTACACCTTC.

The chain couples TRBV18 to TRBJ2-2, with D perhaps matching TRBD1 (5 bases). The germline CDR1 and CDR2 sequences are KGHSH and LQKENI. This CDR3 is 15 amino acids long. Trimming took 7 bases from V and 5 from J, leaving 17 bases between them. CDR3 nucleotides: TGTGCCAGCTGTTTGGAACAGGCCAGAACCGGGGAGCTGTTTTTT. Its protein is CASCLEQARTGELFF.

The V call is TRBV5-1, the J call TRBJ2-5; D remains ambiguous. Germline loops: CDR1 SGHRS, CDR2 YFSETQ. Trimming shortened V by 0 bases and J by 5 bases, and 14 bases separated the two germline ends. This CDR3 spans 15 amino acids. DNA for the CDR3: TGCGCCAGCAGCTTGGGGGCTGTTCGTAGGGAGACCCAGTACTTC. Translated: CASSLGAVRRETQYF.

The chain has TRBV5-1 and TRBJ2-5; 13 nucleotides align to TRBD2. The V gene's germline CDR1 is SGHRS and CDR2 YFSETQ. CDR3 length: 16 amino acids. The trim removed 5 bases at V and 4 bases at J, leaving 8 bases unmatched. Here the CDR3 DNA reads TGCGCCAGCAGTCCCGGGACTAGCGGGATCGGAGAGACCCAGTACTTC. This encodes CASSPGTSGIGETQYF.

The CDR3 reads CASSFQKGINTEAFF. The CDR3 nucleotides read TGTGCCAGCAGCTTCCAAAAGGGGATAAACACTGAAGCTTTCTTT. The rearrangement links TRBV7-9 to TRBJ1-1; weak D call: TRBD1 (5 bases). V lost 3 bases to trimming and J lost 2 bases, with 13 bases between them. Per the germline V gene, CDR1 is SEHNR and CDR2 is FQNEAQ (reference sequence). The CDR3 has 15 residues.

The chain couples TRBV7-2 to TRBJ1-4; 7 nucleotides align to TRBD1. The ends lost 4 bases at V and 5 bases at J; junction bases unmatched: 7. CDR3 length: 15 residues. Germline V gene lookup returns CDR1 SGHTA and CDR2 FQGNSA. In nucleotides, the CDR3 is TGTGCCAGCAGCTGGGCACAGGGGTTGAATGAAAAACTGTTTTTT. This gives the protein CASSWAQGLNEKLFF.

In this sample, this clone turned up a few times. CDR3 amino acids: CASSKAEGRSSGNTIYF. Here the CDR3 DNA reads TGTGCCAGCAGCAAAGCGGAGGGCCGTAGCTCTGGAAACACCATATATTTT. This chain links TRBV21-1 with TRBJ1-3. TRBV21-1 is listed as a pseudogene. This CDR3 contains 17 residues.

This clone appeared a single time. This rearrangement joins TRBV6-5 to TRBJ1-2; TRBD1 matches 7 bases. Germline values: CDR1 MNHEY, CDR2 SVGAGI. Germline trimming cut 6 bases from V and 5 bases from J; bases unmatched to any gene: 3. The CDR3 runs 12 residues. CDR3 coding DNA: TGTGCCAGCAGCGAGACAGGGTATGGCTACACCTTC. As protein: CASSETGYGYTF.